A single sample is the source of the 12 T cell receptor beta chains below, sequenced in a study of blood T cells in healthy people across ages. Using a J-beta primer mix together with a sample-barcoded 5' primer, a second PCR was run for about 7 to 12 cycles. TCRdb used MiXCR to reprocess the 5' RACE reads, holding one entry per CDR3 protein. The sample lists some 550,000 distinct CDR3 sequences, 40% to 50% seen once, with about 26% in the top ten. Material: blood. The receptors shown here come from a man at least 80 years old in good health.

This clonotype was recorded only once. The V call is TRBV6-6, the J call TRBJ2-6; 8 bases agree with TRBD1. With V trimmed by 4 bases and J by 3 bases, 5 bases remained unmatched. The CDR3 extends over 16 amino acids. The V gene's germline CDR1 is MNHNY and CDR2 SVGAGI (reference sequence). DNA of the CDR3: TGTGCCAGCAGTTCTTACAGGGGGAATGGGGCCAACGTCCTGACTTTC. This sequence encodes CASSSYRGNGANVLTF.

This clonotype came up once. V and J are TRBV6-2 or TRBV6-3 and TRBJ2-1, with 9 nucleotides matching TRBD2. With 9 bases clipped from V and 8 bases from J, the junction kept 11 bases outside the gene matches. Germline V gene data show CDR1 as MNHEY and CDR2 as SVGEGT. The CDR3 is 14 residues long. The CDR3 region is CASYGAGGTYEQFF. The CDR3 coding sequence is TGTGCCAGTTACGGGGCGGGGGGGACCTATGAGCAGTTCTTC.

The rearrangement links TRBV6-2 or TRBV6-3 to TRBJ1-5, with D perhaps TRBD1 (5 bases). There are 16 residues in the CDR3. Germline CDR1 and CDR2: MNHEY and SVGEGT. V gave up 6 bases and J gave up 4 bases, with 19 bases separating them. The CDR3 DNA is TGTGCCAGCAGCCTCAAGCCGTCGAGGGGAAATCAGCCCCAGCATTTT. It translates to CASSLKPSRGNQPQHF.

In DNA form, the CDR3 reads TGTGCCAGCAGCTCGGAGGGGGCTAACTATGGCTACACCTTC. Translating it yields CASSSEGANYGYTF. V gene TRBV7-2 combines with J gene TRBJ1-2, with D perhaps matching TRBD1 (6 bases). Trimming shortened V by 4 bases and J by 0 bases, and 9 bases separated the two germline ends. Germline V gene sequence: CDR1 SGHTA, CDR2 FQGNSA. CDR3 length: 14 residues.

The chain joins TRBV29-1 to TRBJ2-4; D tentatively reads TRBD1 or TRBD2 (7 bases each). The end of the DNA is better explained by TRBJ2-7, so the J call may be wrong. Germline V gene lookup returns CDR1 SQVTM and CDR2 ANQGSEA. The CDR3 contains 14 residues. For the CDR3, the DNA is TGCAGCGTTGGGGGGGGACAGTTGTCCTACGAGCAGTACTTC. Protein sequence: CSVGGGQLSYEQYF.

This sequence joins TRBV29-1 and TRBJ2-1, with TRBD2 matching 9 bases. The V gene end was trimmed by 0 bases and the J gene end by 11 bases; junction bases not matched to a gene: 17. The V gene's germline CDR1 is SQVTM and CDR2 ANQGSEA. CDR3 length: 17 amino acids. The CDR3 bases are TGCAGCGTTGAAGATCGGGGCGGGAGGGCGTGGGATAAAAAGCAGTTCTTC. Its translation is CSVEDRGGRAWDKKQFF.

A note on this clonotype: No conserved phenylalanine or tryptophan is present at the end of the CDR3, so a read error is the likely explanation. The genes are TRBV29-1 and TRBJ2-7; 8 bases agree with TRBD1. Germline CDR1 is SQVTM and CDR2 is ANQGSEA. The V gene end was trimmed by 4 bases and the J gene end by 3 bases; junction bases not matched to a gene: 5. The CDR3 consists of 13 residues. The CDR3 coding sequence is TGCAGCGTTGTCAGGACAGGGAACTACGAGCAGTACTTA. Protein: CSVVRTGNYEQYL.

J is TRBJ2-1 and V is TRBV20-1; D possibly matches TRBD1 or TRBD2 (7 bases each). V dropped 8 bases and J dropped 0 bases, with 23 bases sitting between them. Per the germline V gene, CDR1 is DFQATT and CDR2 is SNEGSKA (reference sequence). This CDR3 has 17 amino acids. In DNA form, the CDR3 reads TGCAGTTCCCACCAGGGGGGCGGGGGTAGCTCCTACAATGAGCAGTTCTTC. It is translated as CSSHQGGGGSSYNEQFF.

This clonotype occurred a few times. The chain carries TRBV20-1 and TRBJ1-5; D is ambiguous. This CDR3 contains 14 residues. Germline-derived CDR1 and CDR2 are DFQATT and SNEGSKA (reference sequence). Trimming left V 5 bases short and J 0 bases short, with 11 bases between. CDR3 nucleotide sequence: TGCAGTGCTCGTCGGCACAATAGCAATCAGCCCCAGCATTTT. Translated: CSARRHNSNQPQHF.

This chain joins TRBV7-2 and TRBJ2-5; D uncertain. CDR3 length: 16 residues. V lost 1 base and J 5 bases, leaving 17 bases between the germline ends. Per the germline V gene, CDR1 is SGHTA and CDR2 is FQGNSA. CDR3 DNA: TGTGCCAGCAGCTTAGGCCCGACTGTGGGTCAGGAGACCCAGTACTTC. This gives the protein CASSLGPTVGQETQYF.

The J gene is TRBJ2-1, the V gene TRBV28; TRBD2 might be the D (6 bases). The V end was cut by 7 bases, the J end by 6 bases, with 19 bases between. This CDR3 has 15 residues. Germline CDR1 reads MDHEN; CDR2 reads SYDVKM. The CDR3 DNA is TGTGCCAGCATCAAAGGAGGGGAGTGGGTCAATGAGCAGTTCTTC. It yields the protein CASIKGGEWVNEQFF. Based on the CDR3 plus reference TRBV28 and TRBJ2-1, the full variable domain is DVKVTQSSRYLVKRTGEKVFLECVQDMDHENMFWYRQDPGLGLRLIYFSYDVKMKEKGDIPEGYSVSREKKERFSLILESASTNQTSMYLCASIKGGEWVNEQFFGPGTRLTVL.

This clonotype was seen a handful of times. The chain joins TRBV7-9 to TRBJ2-7; unclear D gene. There are 16 residues in the CDR3. CDR1 is SEHNR, CDR2 FQNEAQ, per germline (reference sequence). Trimming removed 5 bases from V and 3 bases from J, with 20 bases in between. This chain's CDR3 is CASSPAPPRLLYEQYF. DNA of the CDR3: TGTGCCAGCAGCCCCGCTCCCCCCAGGCTTCTCTACGAGCAGTACTTC.